A selection of T cell receptor beta chains follows, all from one sample in a study of technical replicates of blood from a handful of donors. The repertoire was sequenced with immunoSEQ multiplex PCR; TCRdb's copy has only in-frame clones and lacks some. The sample lists 90,000 to 100,000 clones; approximately 94% were seen once. Sequenced input: T cells isolated from PBMCs. The source is a human donor in good health. Both conserved end residues are part of each CDR3. A D gene is named only where the DNA matches it firmly. Rows give clone size only sometimes, using once, few, many, or a class for an expanded clone.

CDR3,DNA,J,D,V,size
CASSAEGRNQPQHF,TGCGCCAGCAGCGCGGAGGGACGGAATCAGCCCCAGCATTTT,TRBJ1-5,NA,TRBV5-1,NA
CASSQDHKGGQETQYF,TGCGCCAGCAGCCAAGATCATAAGGGGGGGCAAGAGACCCAGTACTTC,TRBJ2-5,NA,TRBV4-3,NA
CASSRAVGELFF,TGTGCCAGCAGCAGGGCGGTCGGGGAGCTGTTTTTT,TRBJ2-2,NA,TRBV27,NA
CASSLGLAGGEQFF,TGTGCCAGCAGCTTAGGACTAGCGGGGGGGGAGCAGTTCTTC,TRBJ2-1,TRBD2,TRBV7-9,NA
CASSPAGVLYEQYF,TGTGCCAGCTCACCAGCGGGGGTTCTTTACGAGCAGTACTTC,TRBJ2-7,TRBD2,TRBV18,NA
CASQLAGAYEQYF,TGTGCCAGCCAACTAGCGGGTGCCTACGAGCAGTACTTC,TRBJ2-7,TRBD2,TRBV18,NA
CASSPVAFRSYNEQFF,TGCGCCAGCAGTCCCGTAGCATTTCGCTCCTACAATGAGCAGTTCTTC,TRBJ2-1,NA,TRBV5-1,NA
CASSQDRDSLYGYTF,TGTGCCAGCAGCCAAGATAGGGACAGCCTCTATGGCTACACCTTC,TRBJ1-2,TRBD1,TRBV4-2,NA
CASSVFGTPSTEAFF,TGTGCCAGCAGCGTCTTCGGGACACCGAGCACTGAAGCTTTCTTT,TRBJ1-1,NA,TRBV9,NA
CASSVEGSGNTIYF,TGTGCCAGCAGCGTGGAGGGGAGTGGAAACACCATATATTTT,TRBJ1-3,NA,TRBV9,NA
CASSQGGRNEQYF,TGTGCCAGCAGCCAAGGCGGGAGGAACGAGCAGTACTTC,TRBJ2-7,TRBD2,TRBV4-2,NA
CAWSVQLETQYF,TGTGCCTGGAGTGTACAGTTGGAGACCCAGTACTTC,TRBJ2-5,NA,TRBV30,once
CASSYSSHRGTEAFF,TGTGCCAGCAGTTACTCGTCCCACCGAGGCACTGAAGCTTTCTTT,TRBJ1-1,NA,TRBV6-6,NA
CASIPGLAVWNEQFF,TGTGCCAGCATCCCTGGACTAGCGGTTTGGAATGAGCAGTTCTTC,TRBJ2-1,TRBD2,TRBV2,NA
CASSSPRGTTDTQYF,TGTGCCAGCAGTTCACCACGAGGGACAACAGATACGCAGTATTTT,TRBJ2-3,NA,TRBV6-5,NA
CACHPGQGSTEAFF,TGTGCCTGTCATCCGGGACAAGGGAGCACTGAAGCTTTCTTT,TRBJ1-1,NA,TRBV30,NA
CASSRSGSALYEQYF,TGCGCCAGCAGCCGGAGCGGGAGTGCGTTGTACGAGCAGTACTTC,TRBJ2-7,TRBD2,TRBV4-1,NA
CAWRPSGNTGELFF,TGTGCCTGGAGGCCCTCCGGTAACACCGGGGAGCTGTTTTTT,TRBJ2-2,NA,TRBV30,NA
CASSWTGIGDTQYF,TGTGCCAGCAGCTGGACAGGGATAGGGGATACGCAGTATTTT,TRBJ2-3,TRBD1,TRBV7-9,NA
CASSPGTGGYQETQYF,TGCGCCAGCAGCCCAGGGACAGGGGGGTACCAAGAGACCCAGTACTTC,TRBJ2-5,TRBD1,TRBV5-1,NA
CASGQTYNEQFF,TGTGCCAGTGGCCAGACCTACAATGAGCAGTTCTTC,TRBJ2-1,NA,TRBV19,once
CASSASGRYNEQFF,TGTGCCAGCAGTGCTAGCGGGAGGTACAATGAGCAGTTCTTC,TRBJ2-1,TRBD2,TRBV6-4,NA
CASSPYPTGVYEQYF,TGTGCCAGCTCACCCTACCCAACAGGGGTCTACGAGCAGTACTTC,TRBJ2-7,TRBD1,TRBV18,NA
CASILGQNQPQHF,TGTGCCAGCATACTTGGGCAGAATCAGCCCCAGCATTTT,TRBJ1-5,NA,TRBV21-1,NA
CASSPDSYEQYF,TGTGCCAGCAGCCCAGACTCCTACGAGCAGTACTTC,TRBJ2-7,NA,TRBV5-8,once
CASSETGNQPQHF,TGTGCCAGCAGTGAGACAGGCAATCAGCCCCAGCATTTT,TRBJ1-5,NA,TRBV6-1,NA
CAWSLGSGRTQYF,TGTGCCTGGAGTCTCGGTAGTGGGAGGACCCAGTACTTC,TRBJ2-5,NA,TRBV30,NA
CASSERLAGYNEQYF,TGTGCCAGCAGTGAGAGACTAGCGGGATATAACGAGCAGTACTTC,TRBJ2-7,TRBD2,TRBV2,NA
CASSQGRGSYEQYF,TGCGCCAGCAGCCAAGGACGTGGGAGCTACGAGCAGTACTTC,TRBJ2-7,NA,TRBV4-1,once
CASSLSLGANVLTF,TGTGCCAGCAGCCTATCCCTTGGGGCCAACGTCCTGACTTTC,TRBJ2-6,NA,TRBV7-2,NA
CASSHNLAGGNNEQFF,TGTGCCAGCAGTCACAACCTAGCGGGAGGTAACAATGAGCAGTTCTTC,TRBJ2-1,TRBD2,TRBV27,once
CASAEEGLSSYEQYF,TGTGCCAGCGCTGAGGAGGGCCTAAGCTCCTACGAGCAGTACTTC,TRBJ2-7,NA,TRBV28,NA
CAWSVVGLVGREQYF,TGTGCCTGGAGTGTAGTGGGACTAGTAGGACGGGAGCAGTACTTC,TRBJ2-7,TRBD2,TRBV30,NA
CASSPLGGEETQYF,TGCGCCAGCAGCCCCTTAGGCGGGGAAGAGACCCAGTACTTC,TRBJ2-5,NA,TRBV5-1,once
CASSLFPNQPQHF,TGTGCCAGCAGTTTATTCCCGAATCAGCCCCAGCATTTT,TRBJ1-5,NA,TRBV28,NA
CASSPKDRGGNTEAFF,TGTGCCAGCAGCCCCAAGGACAGGGGTGGGAACACTGAAGCTTTCTTT,TRBJ1-1,TRBD1,TRBV7-3,NA
CASSRSSGRGDPDEQFF,TGTGCCAGCAGCAGAAGTAGCGGGAGGGGTGATCCGGATGAGCAGTTCTTC,TRBJ2-1,NA,TRBV21-1,NA
CASSVGQDRLIDYGYTF,TGTGCCAGCAGCGTAGGCCAGGACAGGCTTATAGACTATGGCTACACCTTC,TRBJ1-2,TRBD1,TRBV9,NA
CASSPMPGRPDEQYF,TGTGCCAGCAGCCCTATGCCAGGGAGGCCCGACGAGCAGTACTTC,TRBJ2-7,NA,TRBV2,NA
CASSPTGFDQPQHF,TGCGCCAGCAGCCCGACAGGGTTTGATCAGCCCCAGCATTTT,TRBJ1-5,TRBD1,TRBV4-1,NA
CASSSFVTAGSEKLFF,TGTGCCAGCAGTTCCTTTGTTACGGCAGGGTCCGAAAAACTGTTTTTT,TRBJ1-4,NA,TRBV28,NA
CASRYQGTEAFF,TGTGCCAGCAGATACCAGGGAACTGAAGCTTTCTTT,TRBJ1-1,NA,TRBV28,once
CASSPPTGGAFF,TGTGCCAGCAGCCCCCCGACAGGCGGGGCTTTCTTT,TRBJ1-1,NA,TRBV7-3,NA
CASAGQGLYTEAFF,TGTGCCAGCGCAGGACAGGGCCTTTACACTGAAGCTTTCTTT,TRBJ1-1,TRBD1,TRBV2,NA
CASSQEAASNEKLFF,TGCGCCAGCAGCCAAGAAGCAGCGTCTAATGAAAAACTGTTTTTT,TRBJ1-4,NA,TRBV4-1,NA
CASSRGVREVDNEQFF,TGTGCCAGTAGTCGAGGGGTTCGGGAGGTTGATAATGAGCAGTTCTTC,TRBJ2-1,TRBD2,TRBV19,NA
CASRSPGASNTGELFF,TGCGCCAGCAGATCACCGGGAGCCTCGAACACCGGGGAGCTGTTTTTT,TRBJ2-2,NA,TRBV5-1,NA
CASSHTLYRGRSYSYEQYF,TGTGCCAGCAGCCATACCTTGTACAGGGGGCGATCCTACTCCTACGAGCAGTACTTC,TRBJ2-7,TRBD1,TRBV5-6,NA
CASSQELGGANEKLFF,TGCGCCAGCAGCCAAGAACTCGGGGGTGCTAATGAAAAACTGTTTTTT,TRBJ1-4,NA,TRBV4-1,NA